The next 27 T cell receptor beta chains were all read from a single sample in a study of neurological immune-mediated disorders. TCRdb fed the 5' RACE reads into MiXCR, producing one record per CDR3 protein. Among tens of thousands of distinct CDR3 sequences listed, 10% to 13% were seen once. Sample: PBMCs. These receptors were taken from a man in his 70s with HTLV-1-associated myelopathy (HAM/TSP).

V gene TRBV29-1 combines with J gene TRBJ1-1; D is uncertain. From germline, CDR1 is SQVTM and CDR2 ANQGSEA. V dropped 4 bases and J dropped 2 bases, with 8 bases sitting between them. The CDR3 is 12 residues long. CDR3 sequence: CSVVRANTEAFF. The CDR3, as DNA: TGCAGCGTTGTTCGAGCAAACACTGAAGCTTTCTTT.

This clonotype was seen repeatedly, ten times or more. The chain uses TRBV7-2 and TRBJ2-7, with a tentative D call TRBD2 (5 bases). Germline-derived CDR1 and CDR2 are SGHTA and FQGNSA. Trimming took off 2 bases at V and 3 bases at J, with 5 bases between the two ends. The CDR3 contains 12 residues. The CDR3 DNA reads TGTGCCAGCAGCTTAACTAGCTACGAGCAGTACTTC. This gives the protein CASSLTSYEQYF.

This rearrangement joins TRBV12-3 or TRBV12-4 to TRBJ2-7; D perhaps matches TRBD2 (5 bases). Trimming removed 7 bases at V and 8 bases at J, with 15 bases between. This CDR3 has 12 residues. In nucleotides, the CDR3 is TGTGCCAGCATTTACGAGGGTAGCAAGCAGTACTTC. Translating it yields CASIYEGSKQYF.

At least ten counts were recorded for this clonotype. The V call is TRBV5-1, the J call TRBJ1-1; TRBD1 is a possible D gene (6 bases). Germline CDR1 SGHRS, CDR2 YFSETQ. V lost 4 bases and J 5 bases, leaving 24 bases between the germline ends. This CDR3 has 17 residues. This CDR3 reads CASSASWTGGQGTEAFF. The CDR3 DNA is TGCGCCAGCAGCGCGAGTTGGACGGGGGGCCAAGGTACTGAAGCTTTCTTT.

This clonotype has only a few counts. This chain links TRBV28 with TRBJ2-7; possible D gene TRBD1, 6 bases. The CDR3 consists of 14 residues. V gave up 2 bases and J gave up 6 bases, with 14 bases separating them. CDR1 and CDR2 (germline): MDHEN, SYDVKM. The CDR3 region is CASSLPSGVGEQYF. The CDR3 DNA sequence: TGTGCCAGCAGTTTACCTTCAGGGGTCGGCGAGCAGTACTTC.

This clonotype was seen many times. The chain is built from TRBV11-2 and TRBJ2-7; TRBD2 matches 7 bases. J gave up 5 bases and V 6 bases, and 13 bases lay outside the gene matches. Germline V gene sequence: CDR1 SGHAT, CDR2 FQNNGV. This CDR3 has 15 residues. The CDR3 protein is CASRNPGLNNNEQYF. For the CDR3, the DNA is TGTGCCAGCAGAAACCCGGGACTAAATAACAACGAGCAGTACTTC.

This clonotype was detected ten times or more. The chain links TRBV7-2 to TRBJ1-6; tentatively, D is TRBD1 (5 bases). Trimming took 5 bases from V and 8 from J, leaving 16 bases between them. This CDR3 is 15 amino acids long. Germline assignment: CDR1 SGHTA and CDR2 FQGNSA. The chain's CDR3 is CASSLTGLRDSPLHF. CDR3 in DNA: TGTGCCAGCAGCCTAACCGGACTCAGGGATTCACCCCTCCACTTT.

This clonotype was seen many times. The chain uses TRBV20-1 and TRBJ2-7, with 7 bases fitting TRBD1. The germline V gene encodes CDR1 DFQATT and CDR2 SNEGSKA (reference sequence). The CDR3 has 14 residues. Trimming took 1 base from V and 6 from J; bases not matched to a gene: 9. The CDR3: CSARAVGTDSEQYF. The DNA of the CDR3 is TGCAGTGCTAGAGCGGTCGGGACAGATAGCGAGCAGTACTTC.

Many counts were recorded for this clonotype. This chain links TRBV7-9 with TRBJ1-2, with TRBD1 as a possible D gene (6 bases). The CDR3 is 13 amino acids. The germline V gene has CDR1 SEHNR and CDR2 FQNEAQ (reference sequence). V dropped 5 bases and J dropped 7 bases, with 14 bases sitting between them. CDR3 sequence (DNA): TGTGCCAGCAGCAAACAGGGTTATGTTGGCTACACCTTC. It is translated as CASSKQGYVGYTF.

This clonotype was recorded at least ten times. The chain carries TRBV4-1 and TRBJ2-4; TRBD2 is a possible D gene (5 bases). V dropped 9 bases and J dropped 3 bases, with 18 bases sitting between them. The germline V gene has CDR1 MGHRA and CDR2 YSYEKL. The CDR3 has 15 amino acids. CDR3 DNA sequence: TGCGCCAGTATAGAGGGAGAGGGAGACAAAAACATTCAGTACTTC. It codes for CASIEGEGDKNIQYF.

The CDR3 DNA follows: TGTGCCACCAGCAGAGATGCCCAAAGTCAATTACTGTTTTTT. It specifies CATSRDAQSQLLFF. This sequence joins TRBV15 and TRBJ1-4, with D hard to call. The CDR3 extends over 14 amino acids. V lost 0 bases and J 13 bases, leaving 15 bases between the germline ends. Germline values: CDR1 LNHNV, CDR2 YYDKDF (reference sequence).

This clonotype was counted at least ten times. V usage is TRBV2 and J usage is TRBJ1-1; TRBD1 aligns across 7 bases. After removal of 6 bases from V and 6 bases from J, the junction contained 4 bases not matched to a gene. Per the germline V gene, CDR1 is SNHLY and CDR2 is FYNNEI. CDR3 length: 12 residues. The CDR3 spells CASSVTGAEAFF. The CDR3 region has the DNA TGTGCCAGCAGCGTTACAGGGGCTGAAGCTTTCTTT.

This clonotype was counted at least ten times. V and J are TRBV19 and TRBJ1-5; D remains ambiguous. The germline gives CDR1 LNHDA, CDR2 SQIVND (reference sequence). The CDR3 extends over 12 amino acids. Trimming removed 6 bases at V and 7 bases at J, with 10 bases between. The chain's CDR3 is CASRTESQPQHF. The CDR3 coding sequence is TGTGCCAGTAGAACCGAAAGCCAGCCCCAGCATTTT. The full variable domain, its missing parts supplied by reference TRBV19 and TRBJ1-5, is DGGITQSPKYLFRKEGQNVTLSCEQNLNHDAMYWYRQDPGQGLRLIYYSQIVNDFQKGDIAEGYSVSREKKESFPLTVTSAQKNPTAFYLCASRTESQPQHFGDGTRLSIL.

This clonotype was found many times. V is TRBV7-9 and J is TRBJ2-3; 10 bases line up with TRBD2. V trimming: 0 bases; J trimming: 3 bases; junction bases outside the gene matches: 3. This CDR3 comprises 16 residues. From germline, CDR1 is SEHNR and CDR2 FQNEAQ (reference sequence). The DNA of the CDR3 is TGTGCCAGCAGCTTAGCGGCTAGCGGGAGTACAGATACGCAGTATTTT. Its translation is CASSLAASGSTDTQYF.

This clonotype was recorded many times. V gene TRBV10-3 combines with J gene TRBJ2-7; D is perhaps TRBD1 or TRBD2 (5 bases each). The germline gives CDR1 ENHRY, CDR2 SYGVKD. The CDR3 covers 16 residues. The V end was cut by 2 bases, the J end by 4 bases, with 18 bases between. In DNA, the CDR3 is TGTGCCATCAGTGAGCCGACGGGACCGCCTCCGTACGAGCAGTACTTC. Amino acids: CAISEPTGPPPYEQYF.

This clonotype came up many times. The gene calls are TRBV27 and TRBJ1-5; D is ambiguous. Between the trimmed V and J ends, which lost 2 bases and 4 bases, there was a span of 6 bases. CDR3 size: 13 residues. Germline assignment: CDR1 MNHEY and CDR2 SMNVEV (reference sequence). The CDR3 DNA is TGTGCCAGCAGTTTAACGGTGAATCAGCCCCAGCATTTT. Its protein is CASSLTVNQPQHF.

This clonotype was detected many times. This chain uses TRBV7-9 with TRBJ2-7; 8 bases line up with TRBD2. Trimming cost V 11 bases and J 2 bases; bases outside gene matches: 5. This CDR3 comprises 12 residues. Germline assignment: CDR1 SEHNR and CDR2 FQNEAQ (reference sequence). The CDR3 sequence is CAAGGSTYEQYF. CDR3 DNA: TGTGCCGCGGGGGGCTCAACCTACGAGCAGTACTTC.

The chain has TRBV20-1 and TRBJ2-1; maybe TRBD2 (6 bases). The CDR3 runs to 15 residues. Trimming pared 1 base from V and 5 bases from J, leaving 15 bases between. The germline V gene has CDR1 DFQATT and CDR2 SNEGSKA (reference sequence). In DNA form, the CDR3 reads TGCAGTGCTAGAGTAGGAGGGAGGCCCAACAATGAGCAGTTCTTC. Amino acids: CSARVGGRPNNEQFF.

The V gene is TRBV6-2 or TRBV6-3, the J gene TRBJ1-2; 10 positions match TRBD1. The CDR3 contains 16 residues. Germline CDR1 reads MNHEY; CDR2 reads SVGEGT. The trim removed 1 base at V and 3 bases at J, leaving 5 bases unmatched. In nucleotides, the CDR3 is TGTGCCAGCAGTTACTACGGGACAGGGGAGGACTATGGCTACACCTTC. Its protein is CASSYYGTGEDYGYTF.

This clonotype was counted many times. The chain has TRBV12-3 or TRBV12-4 and TRBJ1-2, with TRBD1 matching 7 bases. The CDR3 is made up of 14 amino acids. V dropped 2 bases and J dropped 4; count of bases not matched to a gene: 4. The CDR3 nucleotides are TGTGCCAGCAGTTTACCGGGACAGATCTATGGCTACACCTTC. This codes for CASSLPGQIYGYTF.

This clonotype was seen many times. The V call is TRBV5-1, the J call TRBJ2-2, with D maybe TRBD1 (5 bases). The CDR3 runs to 15 residues. V was cut by 1 base and J by 3 bases, with 10 bases left in between. The germline gives CDR1 SGHRS, CDR2 YFSETQ. The DNA for the CDR3 is TGCGCCAGCAGCTTGAGGCAGGGCGACACCGGGGAGCTGTTTTTT. Encoded protein: CASSLRQGDTGELFF.

This clonotype was counted many times. The chain joins TRBV10-3 to TRBJ2-5; no firm D call. From germline, CDR1 is ENHRY and CDR2 SYGVKD. The CDR3 contains 12 residues. V shed 0 bases and J shed 5 bases, with 4 bases lying between them. CDR3: CAISESSETQYF. DNA of the CDR3: TGTGCCATCAGTGAGTCGAGTGAGACCCAGTACTTC.

This clonotype was counted only a few times. The chain employs TRBV28 and TRBJ2-5; unclear D gene. Germline CDR1 and CDR2: MDHEN and SYDVKM. This CDR3 has 14 residues. Trimming pared 5 bases from V and 0 bases from J, leaving 10 bases between. The CDR3 loop reads CASSRAINQETQYF. In DNA, the CDR3 is TGTGCCAGCAGTCGGGCTATAAACCAAGAGACCCAGTACTTC.

This clonotype was counted many times. The chain links TRBV29-1 to TRBJ2-5; 8 bases are shared with TRBD1. J was trimmed by 0 bases and V by 7 bases; bases with no gene match: 7. The CDR3 is 14 residues long. Germline V CDR1 and CDR2: SQVTM, ANQGSEA. CDR3 nucleotides: TGCAGCGCAATCCGGGACAGGTACCAAGAGACCCAGTACTTC. It yields the protein CSAIRDRYQETQYF.

This clonotype came up many times. The CDR3 spells CASSLTIHEQYF. Here the CDR3 DNA reads TGCGCCAGCAGCTTGACAATCCACGAGCAGTACTTC. The chain links TRBV5-1 to TRBJ2-7, with D unclear. Trimming pared 1 base from V and 5 bases from J, leaving 7 bases between. Germline V gives CDR1 SGHRS, CDR2 YFSETQ. The CDR3 runs 12 residues.

This clonotype was seen repeatedly, ten times or more. The chain recombines TRBV5-1 with TRBJ2-7; D remains ambiguous. Trimming cost V 0 bases and J 6 bases, with 10 bases left between them. Germline CDR1 SGHRS, CDR2 YFSETQ. The CDR3 length is 13 residues. For the CDR3, the DNA is TGCGCCAGCAGCTTGGATAGGTTTGGCGAGCAGTACTTC. Its translation: CASSLDRFGEQYF.

This clonotype has a single count. Being one base from a much bigger clone, this may be a read error. The chain carries TRBV29-1 and TRBJ2-6, with D possibly called TRBD1 or TRBD2 (5 bases each). Germline V lookup: CDR1 SQVTM, CDR2 ANQGSEA. Deletions cut 4 bases from V and 12 bases from J, with 10 bases between. The CDR3 runs 11 residues. The CDR3, as DNA: TGCAGCGTTGCAGGGACCTGCGTCCTGACTTTC. This sequence encodes CSVAGTCVLTF.